In this sample, the clone carrying this TCR beta chain turned up many times. Its specificity is not known. Time point meaning: patch test 1, 2 weeks after DPC sensitization. As to treatment: therapeutic diphenylcyclopropenone sensitization with weekly scalp DPC. TCRdb called the RACE reads again in MiXCR, with one record for every CDR3 protein. This sample has approximately 57,000 distinct CDR3 sequences, with 9% to 9.5% found just once. This record belongs to a study of human T cells and chemical hapten exposure. V was shortened by 2 bases and J by 2 bases, with 7 bases between the two germline ends. Germline V gives CDR1 SEHNR, CDR2 FQNEAQ (reference sequence). CDR3 length: 14 residues. The study, taken as a whole, reports: Every donor had alopecia, and their immune response may therefore differ from healthy people's.

The rearrangement joins TRBV7-9 to TRBJ1-3; no clear D. The sequence derives from a middle-aged woman with alopecia areata. Some clones in this sample may be carry-over from other donors' samples. This sample comprised whole blood, obtained in connection with sensitization to the hapten diphenylcyclopropenone (DPC). This chain's CDR3 is CASSLKGPGNTIYF. The CDR3 region has the DNA TGTGCCAGCAGCTTAAAAGGTCCTGGAAACACCATATATTTT.